This entry lists 10 T cell receptor beta chains sequenced from one sample in a study of beta chain features in type 1 diabetes. Points from the study as a whole: Within each of all four CD4+ subsets, Type 1 diabetes patients had TCRB CDR3s that were moderately but significantly shorter.

The study reverse transcribed the entire isolated RNA, so it sequenced expressed TCRB transcripts. This table comes from immunoSEQ multiplex PCR, and its TCRdb copy is limited to in-frame clones, with some not included. The profile shows a few hundred thousand clones, around 15% of them singletons. These receptors have no known antigen. The sample consisted of naive CD4+ T cells from blood. These TCRs come from a man younger than 45 with type 1 diabetes.

The chain carries TRBV27 and TRBJ2-7, with 11 bases identical to TRBD2. The CDR3 sequence is 15 residues long. Germline CDR1 is MNHEY and CDR2 is SMNVEV (reference sequence). Trimming removed 5 bases from V and 6 bases from J; junction bases left unmatched: 9. The CDR3 DNA reads TGTGCCAGCAGTGGCACCGGGACTAGCGGCAGCGAGCAGTACTTC. Protein sequence: CASSGTGTSGSEQYF.

The CDR3 reads CASSIDTSDYEQYF. CDR3 nucleotides: TGCGCCAGCAGCATCGACACTTCGGACTACGAGCAGTACTTC. This chain links TRBV5-1 with TRBJ2-7; D remains unclear. CDR1 and CDR2 from the germline V gene are SGHRS and YFSETQ. This CDR3 region has 14 residues. V lost 4 bases and J 3 bases, leaving 14 bases between the germline ends.

The rearrangement joins TRBV7-3 to TRBJ2-3; TRBD2 matches 10 bases. This CDR3 comprises 13 residues. J lost 6 bases, V lost 6 bases, and 3 bases had no gene match. In germline, CDR1 is SGHTA, CDR2 FQGTGA. As DNA, the CDR3 is TGTGCCAGCAGTTGGACTAGCGGTGATACGCAGTATTTT. It is translated as CASSWTSGDTQYF.

The sample holds a few counts of this clone. The chain recombines TRBV2 with TRBJ2-7; TRBD1 agrees at 10 bases. The CDR3 length is 13 residues. Per germline, CDR1 SNHLY and CDR2 FYNNEI. The J segment lost 5 bases and the V segment lost 6 bases, leaving 4 bases of the junction unmatched. DNA for the CDR3: TGTGCCAGCAGCCGGGACAGGGGCCACGAGCAGTACTTC. It yields the protein CASSRDRGHEQYF.

This clone came up a few times. The rearrangement joins TRBV28 to TRBJ2-1, with TRBD1 as a possible D gene (5 bases). Germline V gene data show CDR1 as MDHEN and CDR2 as SYDVKM. CDR3 length equals 12 residues. Trimming pared 2 bases from V and 9 bases from J, leaving 8 bases between. CDR3 sequence reads: CASSLRGGEQFF. The CDR3 coding sequence is TGTGCCAGCAGTTTAAGGGGTGGTGAGCAGTTCTTC.

The rearrangement joins TRBV10-3 to TRBJ2-5, with 8 nucleotides matching TRBD1. This CDR3 is 15 amino acids long. In germline, CDR1 is ENHRY, CDR2 SYGVKD. Trimming removed 6 bases from V and 4 bases from J; junction bases left unmatched: 10. The chain's CDR3 is CAIRDDRGITETQYF. DNA for the CDR3: TGTGCCATCAGGGACGACAGGGGCATTACAGAGACCCAGTACTTC.

In this sample, this clone turned up a few times. The chain couples TRBV4-3 to TRBJ2-5; 8 nucleotides match TRBD2. This CDR3 is 15 amino acids long. Germline loops: CDR1 LGHNA, CDR2 YSLEER. Trimming cost V 1 base and J 5 bases; bases outside gene matches: 6. This CDR3 is CASSQVSGMEETQYF. The DNA of the CDR3 is TGCGCCAGCAGCCAAGTTAGCGGGATGGAGGAGACCCAGTACTTC.

The chain carries TRBV7-9 and TRBJ1-5, with D perhaps TRBD1 (6 bases). The germline CDR1 and CDR2 sequences are SEHNR and FQNEAQ (reference sequence). The CDR3 has 15 residues. V lost 5 bases and J lost 7, with 18 bases in between. The CDR3 loop is CASSGGSGEGQPQHF. DNA for the CDR3: TGTGCCAGCAGCGGGGGGTCAGGGGAGGGACAGCCCCAGCATTTT.

This clone was seen only a few times. V and J are TRBV6-6 and TRBJ2-3; 12 positions agree with TRBD2. The CDR3 spans 16 residues. Germline V gene data show CDR1 as MNHNY and CDR2 as SVGAGI (reference sequence). Trimming at V came to 5 bases and at J to 4 bases, leaving 7 bases not matched to a gene. Here the CDR3 reads CASSTLAGGFADTQYF. In DNA, the CDR3 is TGTGCCAGCAGTACCCTAGCGGGAGGGTTCGCAGATACGCAGTATTTT.

This rearrangement joins TRBV27 to TRBJ1-5, with TRBD1 as a possible D gene (5 bases). Germline V CDR1 and CDR2: MNHEY, SMNVEV (reference sequence). Trimming shortened V by 3 bases and J by 5 bases, and 11 bases separated the two germline ends. The CDR3 runs to 14 residues. CDR3 in DNA: TGTGCCAGCAGTTTGACGGGGACTTATCAGCCCCAGCATTTT. This codes for CASSLTGTYQPQHF.